The source of this T cell receptor (beta chain) is a study of T cell changes during pregnancy in multiple sclerosis. Here immunoSEQ multiplex PCR was the method, and the copy in TCRdb shows in-frame clones only, minus some. The sample has roughly 26,000 clones, 89% seen once; the top ten hold roughly 17%. V gave up 7 bases and J gave up 6 bases, with 19 bases separating them. Looked up from germline, CDR1 is MNHEY and CDR2 is SVGAGI. There are 15 residues in the CDR3. Sample: CD8+ T cells from peripheral blood mononuclear cells, taken in the second trimester of pregnancy. This chain uses TRBV6-5 with TRBJ2-1, with D maybe TRBD2 (6 bases). The sequence was collected from a female donor with multiple sclerosis, enrolled in a pregnancy study. The chain's CDR3 is CASTKGTSKSNEQFF. CDR3 nucleotides: TGTGCCAGCACAAAGGGAACTAGCAAGAGCAATGAGCAGTTCTTC.